This paragraph reports one TCR beta chain. This clonotype has ten or more counts. What antigen it recognizes has not been identified. No base qualities exist here, and no much larger clone lies one base off it. V is reduced by 2 bases and J by 3 bases, leaving a spacing of 11 bases between them. From the germline V gene, CDR1 is MNHEY and CDR2 is SVGAGI. The CDR3, cysteine through phenylalanine, is 14 amino acids long. The entry retains the CDR3 DNA only, 42 bases that are in frame from base 1. Library prep was done by RT-PCR. The sample was run on an Illumina HiSeq 2500. The public reads were reanalyzed by TCRdb: fastp trimming at Q25, MiXCR alignment, in-frame beta chains only. One record per CDR3 amino acid sequence lists the most common genes and DNA. The sample table shows under 200,000 distinct CDR3 sequences, and around a tenth are seen once. The leading ten clones occupy 35% to 40% of the sample.

The data were taken from a study of response to subunit inactivated influenza vaccine listed by TCRdb under 2018. A note on the overall study: The study used deep quantitative T cell receptor repertoire profiling to track responses to a trivalent subunit inactivated influenza vaccine.

Results the study describes overall, beyond this receptor: The authors proposed that each seasonal influenza vaccination may bring in only a limited number of new T cells.

The receptor was isolated from a man aged 50-75 years who received an inactivated influenza vaccine. Donor details come from another sample of the same person, matched by shared clones. This chain is built from TRBV6-5 and TRBJ2-7; D gene: possibly TRBD1, on 6 matching bases. Specimen: CD8+ T cells sorted from PBMCs, collected around 2 years after vaccination. Here is the DNA: TGTGCCAGCAGTTACGTAGGACAGTACTACGAGCAGTACTTC. This codes for CASSYVGQYYEQYF.